This T cell receptor beta chain was captured in a study of shared clonotypes between healthy human individuals. The germline V gene encodes CDR1 MNHNS and CDR2 SASEGT. V lost 7 bases to trimming and J lost 4 bases, with 17 bases between them. CDR3 length equals 15 residues. Genomic DNA (from each subset) was split evenly across several immunoSEQ plates. TCRdb's table, derived via immunoSEQ multiplex PCR, lists solely in-frame clones and lacks some. This repertoire shows hundreds of thousands of clones, 70% to 80% found once; its top ten account for more than 10%. The TCR sequence derives from a woman in her 40s in good health. Some clones in this sample may be carry-over from other donors' samples. The chain has TRBV6-1 and TRBJ2-1, with TRBD2 as a possible D gene (6 bases). Sequences were obtained from PBMCs. CDR3 in DNA: TGTGCCAGCAAGAACGGGAGAGGGAAGTACAATGAGCAGTTCTTC. Translating it yields CASKNGRGKYNEQFF.